This entry lists 24 T cell receptor beta chains sequenced from one sample in a study of Ad26.COV2.S vaccination and SARS-CoV-2 variants. Treatment meaning: over 15 received Ad26.COV2.S at low or high dose, single or two shots; several received placebo; per-sample allocation not given. On day 63 after the first injection, vaccine and placebo recipients gave samples. The assay was immunoSEQ multiplex PCR, and TCRdb's table has in-frame clones only and misses some. The table includes roughly 500,000 clones, roughly 89% detected once. The specimen comprised peripheral blood, sampled in a trial of Ad26.COV2.S vaccine versus placebo. These receptors originate from a person aged 18-65 years who received the Ad26.COV2.S COVID-19 vaccine or a placebo.

The chain has TRBV3-1 (or the pseudogene TRBV3-2) and TRBJ2-7, with D hard to call. The CDR3 has 14 amino acids. Trimming removed 1 base from V and 2 bases from J, with 9 bases in between. CDR1 is LGHDT, CDR2 YNNKEL, per germline (reference sequence). The CDR3 DNA reads TGTGCCAGCAGCCAAGGACACAGTCCCTACGAGCAGTACTTC. It yields the protein CASSQGHSPYEQYF.

This chain connects TRBV6-5 to TRBJ2-5, with 7 positions matching TRBD1. CDR1 is MNHEY, CDR2 SVGAGI, per germline. The CDR3 runs to 13 residues. The trim removed 0 bases at V and 7 bases at J, leaving 2 bases unmatched. DNA for the CDR3: TGTGCCAGCAGTTACTCCCAGGGGGTGACCCAGTACTTC. The encoded protein is CASSYSQGVTQYF.

This chain joins TRBV9 and TRBJ2-7, with a possible D match to TRBD2 (6 bases). The CDR3 loop spans 15 amino acids. The germline V gene encodes CDR1 SGDLS and CDR2 YYNGEE. V gave up 1 base and J gave up 0 bases, with 11 bases separating them. The CDR3 nucleotides read TGTGCCAGCAGCGTACGCGGGGAAAGCTCCTACGAGCAGTACTTC. Translation gives CASSVRGESSYEQYF.

V and J are TRBV2 and TRBJ2-7, with 9 bases lining up with TRBD1. The germline V gene has CDR1 SNHLY and CDR2 FYNNEI. V shed 11 bases, J shed 4 bases, and the junction held 6 bases outside the gene matches. The CDR3 consists of 12 residues. Here the CDR3 reads CAVRDREYEQYF. In DNA, the CDR3 is TGTGCCGTCCGGGACAGGGAATACGAGCAGTACTTC.

The rearrangement uses TRBV19 and TRBJ2-1; D unclear. The V gene lost 3 bases and the J gene lost 6 bases, with 15 bases spanning the gap. The length of the CDR3 is 15 residues. CDR1 is LNHDA and CDR2 is SQIVND in the germline V gene (reference sequence). DNA of the CDR3: TGTGCCAGTAGTATTAGGGTACCACGGGTCAATGAGCAGTTCTTC. Translation gives CASSIRVPRVNEQFF.

The chain links TRBV12-5 to TRBJ2-1, with 7 bases matching TRBD2. This CDR3 spans 15 amino acids. Germline V gene lookup returns CDR1 LGHNT and CDR2 FRNRAP. V was pared by 1 base and J by 2 bases, with 2 bases of the junction left unmatched. In nucleotides, the CDR3 is TGTGCTAGTGGTTTGGCGGGAGGAACCTACAATGAGCAGTTCTTC. Amino acid sequence: CASGLAGGTYNEQFF.

This clone has only one observation. The chain links TRBV7-9 to TRBJ2-3, with a tentative D call TRBD1 (6 bases). V lost 2 bases, J lost 6 bases, and 12 bases lay in between. CDR3 size: 14 residues. CDR1 and CDR2 (germline): SEHNR, FQNEAQ (reference sequence). The CDR3 DNA sequence: TGTGCCAGCAGCTTAAGGAACAGGGCCGATACGCAGTATTTT. The encoded protein is CASSLRNRADTQYF.

This clone was observed a single time. The V call is TRBV7-2, the J call TRBJ2-1, with TRBD2 matching 7 bases. Germline V CDR1 and CDR2: SGHTA, FQGNSA. Losses at the gene ends were 7 bases for V and 2 bases for J; bases not matched to a gene: 8. There are 15 residues in the CDR3. Here the CDR3 reads CASTLLADPYNEQFF. The CDR3 nucleotides are TGTGCCAGCACCCTTCTAGCGGACCCCTACAATGAGCAGTTCTTC.

J is TRBJ2-7 and V is TRBV11-2, with D hard to call. V lost 1 base, J lost 4 bases, and 23 bases lay in between. The CDR3 spans 18 residues. CDR1 is SGHAT and CDR2 is FQNNGV in the germline V gene. The CDR3 region has the DNA TGTGCCAGCAGCTTAGGGTTCGGTAGTGGCAGGATCTTTTACGAGCAGTACTTC. This sequence encodes CASSLGFGSGRIFYEQYF.

The rearrangement links TRBV21-1 to TRBJ2-7; the D call in the table, TRBD2, was not verified against the DNA. TRBV21-1 is listed as a pseudogene. The CDR3 has 17 residues. The CDR3, as DNA: TGTGCCAGCAGCCCCTTTGAAAAGGCGGGAGGGTCCTACGAGCAGTACTTC. Its translation: CASSPFEKAGGSYEQYF.

The chain combines TRBV7-2 with TRBJ1-5; D gene ambiguous. The V gene lost 2 bases and the J gene lost 5 bases, with 19 bases spanning the gap. From germline, CDR1 is SGHTA and CDR2 FQGNSA. CDR3 length equals 17 residues. The CDR3 protein is CASSLRVGSPKDQPQHF. Here the CDR3 DNA reads TGTGCCAGCAGCTTACGGGTAGGGTCGCCTAAGGATCAGCCCCAGCATTTT.

Concerning this clone itself: Other nucleotide sequences in the sample specify the same CDR3. The chain recombines TRBV6-1 with TRBJ1-2; no clear D gene. The CDR3 contains 13 residues. Germline V gene lookup returns CDR1 MNHNS and CDR2 SASEGT. V was pared by 3 bases and J by 0 bases, with 5 bases between. The CDR3 sequence: CASSEAANYGYTF. As DNA, the CDR3 is TGTGCCAGCAGTGAGGCAGCTAACTATGGCTACACCTTC.

This clone showed up just a few times. The chain recombines TRBV27 with TRBJ1-1; no definite D call. This CDR3 has 12 residues. Trimming left V 7 bases short and J 1 base short, with 7 bases between. In germline, CDR1 is MNHEY, CDR2 SMNVEV (reference sequence). The CDR3 DNA reads as TGTGCCAGCATTGGTCCGAACACTGAAGCTTTCTTT. This sequence encodes CASIGPNTEAFF.

This clone came up once. V and J are TRBV30 and TRBJ2-5; D is possibly TRBD2 (6 bases). The CDR3 runs 15 residues. The V end was cut by 0 bases, the J end by 5 bases, with 16 bases between. The germline CDR1 and CDR2 sequences are GTSNPN and SVGIG (reference sequence). In DNA form, the CDR3 reads TGTGCCTGGAGTGTAGGGGAGGTTCAACTGGAGACCCAGTACTTC. It encodes CAWSVGEVQLETQYF.

J is TRBJ1-3 and V is TRBV5-1; D is unclear. The CDR3 contains 15 residues. V was shortened by 1 base and J by 0 bases, with 8 bases between the two germline ends. Germline V gene sequence: CDR1 SGHRS, CDR2 YFSETQ. This CDR3 is CASSLLSSSGNTIYF. CDR3 nucleotide sequence: TGCGCCAGCAGCTTGTTGAGCAGCTCTGGAAACACCATATATTTT.

The chain combines TRBV5-1 with TRBJ1-2; 8 bases agree with TRBD1. J gave up 4 bases and V 4 bases, and 6 bases lay outside the gene matches. The CDR3 has 14 residues. Germline lookup yields CDR1 SGHRS and CDR2 YFSETQ. The CDR3, as DNA: TGCGCCAGCAGCGCCCTACAGGGGGGCTATGGCTACACCTTC. This codes for CASSALQGGYGYTF.

The chain couples TRBV2 to TRBJ1-1; D not resolved. The germline V gene has CDR1 SNHLY and CDR2 FYNNEI. With 1 base removed from V and 3 bases from J, the gap between germline ends came to 9 bases. The CDR3 extends over 14 amino acids. The CDR3 loop is CASSEGVRYTEAFF. CDR3 nucleotide sequence: TGTGCCAGCAGTGAAGGTGTTCGGTACACTGAAGCTTTCTTT.

V gene TRBV29-1 combines with J gene TRBJ2-1; D not resolved. Germline V gives CDR1 SQVTM, CDR2 ANQGSEA. This CDR3 has 13 amino acids. Trimming cost V 4 bases and J 2 bases, with 9 bases left between them. CDR3 bases: TGCAGCGTTGTCGAGCCTACCTACAATGAGCAGTTCTTC. It encodes CSVVEPTYNEQFF.

This clone appeared a few times. V gene TRBV9 combines with J gene TRBJ1-3; D ambiguous. CDR1 and CDR2 from the germline V gene are SGDLS and YYNGEE. Trimming stripped 0 bases from V and 0 bases from J, with 7 bases between. CDR3 size: 15 residues. The CDR3: CASSVEGGSGNTIYF. The CDR3 bases are TGTGCCAGCAGCGTAGAAGGCGGCTCTGGAAACACCATATATTTT.

As concerns this clone: Other DNA variants within this sample encode the same CDR3. The chain uses TRBV30 and TRBJ1-1; unclear D gene. Trimming pared 0 bases from V and 4 bases from J, leaving 9 bases between. The germline V gene encodes CDR1 GTSNPN and CDR2 SVGIG (reference sequence). This CDR3 contains 13 residues. This CDR3 is CAWSVAGGTEAFF. The CDR3 DNA is TGTGCCTGGAGTGTAGCGGGTGGCACTGAAGCTTTCTTT.

The sample holds one count of this clone. The chain recombines TRBV5-5 with TRBJ1-2, with D unresolved. This CDR3 comprises 15 residues. Trimming cost V 0 bases and J 4 bases, with 13 bases left between them. Per the germline V gene, CDR1 is SGHKS and CDR2 is YYEKEE (reference sequence). The CDR3 is CASSLGVGWSYGYTF. CDR3 in DNA: TGTGCCAGCAGCTTGGGGGTGGGGTGGAGCTATGGCTACACCTTC.

CDR3 region: CAISWREGNTQYF. CDR3 nucleotide sequence: TGTGCCATCAGTTGGCGGGAGGGAAATACGCAGTATTTT. The V gene is TRBV10-3, the J gene TRBJ2-3, with 9 bases matching TRBD2. The CDR3 contains 13 residues. J was trimmed by 7 bases and V by 5 bases; bases with no gene match: 4. The germline CDR1 and CDR2 sequences are ENHRY and SYGVKD.

This clone occurred once. The gene calls are TRBV5-8 and TRBJ2-1; perhaps TRBD2 as D (6 bases). Between the trimmed V and J ends, which lost 5 bases and 10 bases, there was a span of 19 bases. This CDR3 is built from 14 residues. Per germline, CDR1 SGHTS and CDR2 YDEGEE. CDR3 bases: TGTGCCAGCAGGCGCGCTGGGGACTCGCAAGAGCAGTTCTTC. Translation gives CASRRAGDSQEQFF. Together with reference TRBV5-8 and TRBJ2-1, the CDR3 gives the full variable domain: EAGVTQSPTHLIKTRGQQATLRCSPISGHTSVYWYQQALGLGLQFLLWYDEGEERNRGNFPPRFSGRQFPNYSSELNVNALELEDSALYLCASRRAGDSQEQFFGPGTRLTVL.

This chain connects TRBV6-5 to TRBJ1-3, with D possibly matching TRBD1 (6 bases). Germline CDR1 MNHEY, CDR2 SVGAGI. This CDR3 comprises 15 residues. The ends were cut back, 11 bases at V and 0 bases at J, with 17 bases in the middle. The CDR3 here is CAGGPTVFSGNTIYF. In DNA, the CDR3 is TGTGCCGGGGGCCCAACAGTTTTCTCTGGAAACACCATATATTTT.